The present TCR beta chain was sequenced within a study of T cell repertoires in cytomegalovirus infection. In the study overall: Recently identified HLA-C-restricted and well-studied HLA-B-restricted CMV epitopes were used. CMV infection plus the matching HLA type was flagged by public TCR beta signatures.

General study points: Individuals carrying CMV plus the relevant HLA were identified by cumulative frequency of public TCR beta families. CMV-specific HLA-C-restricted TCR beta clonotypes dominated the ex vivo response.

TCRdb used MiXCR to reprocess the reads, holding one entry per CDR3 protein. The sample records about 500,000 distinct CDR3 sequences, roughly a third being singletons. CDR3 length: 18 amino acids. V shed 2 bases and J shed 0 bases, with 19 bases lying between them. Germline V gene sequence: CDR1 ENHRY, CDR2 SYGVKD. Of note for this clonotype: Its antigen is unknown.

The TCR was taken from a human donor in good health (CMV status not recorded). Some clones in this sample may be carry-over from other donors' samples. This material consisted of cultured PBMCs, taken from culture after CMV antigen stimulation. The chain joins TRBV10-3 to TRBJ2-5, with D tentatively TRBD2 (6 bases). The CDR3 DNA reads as TGTGCCATCAGTGAGCATCTCCCAGCGGGCCAGTACCAAGAGACCCAGTACTTC. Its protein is CAISEHLPAGQYQETQYF.